The 5 T cell receptor beta chains reported below all come from one sample, sequenced in a study of identical twins. TCRdb re-called the 5' RACE reads with MiXCR, one entry per CDR3 protein. The repertoire consists of 700,000 to 950,000 distinct CDR3 sequences, with over 9% occurring once and the leading ten covering around 1.6%. The same sample was also studied in work on yellow fever vaccine responses in identical twins.

Sequencing was done on a sample of PBMCs. These receptors all come from a woman younger than 35 in good health.

This clonotype turned up a few times. The rearrangement links TRBV20-1 to TRBJ2-3; no reliable D call. This CDR3 has 12 amino acids. Per the germline V gene, CDR1 is DFQATT and CDR2 is SNEGSKA (reference sequence). The ends were cut back, 5 bases at V and 4 bases at J, with 10 bases in the middle. The CDR3 DNA is TGCAGTGCTTTGGGATTCGCAGATACGCAGTATTTT. It yields the protein CSALGFADTQYF.

This clonotype has only a few counts. The gene calls are TRBV6-1 and TRBJ1-1, with D perhaps TRBD1 (5 bases). The CDR3 contains 14 residues. V was shortened by 6 bases and J by 0 bases, with 11 bases between the two germline ends. Germline V gene data show CDR1 as MNHNS and CDR2 as SASEGT. The CDR3 nucleotides are TGTGCCAGCAGACCGGGGCGACTGAACACTGAAGCTTTCTTT. Translated, it gives CASRPGRLNTEAFF.

This rearrangement joins TRBV7-9 to TRBJ1-4; D call uncertain. CDR1 is SEHNR, CDR2 FQNEAQ, per germline (reference sequence). Trimming removed 5 bases from V and 0 bases from J, with 13 bases in between. This CDR3 spans 16 amino acids. CDR3 sequence: CASSERYSATNEKLFF. As DNA, the CDR3 is TGTGCCAGCAGCGAAAGATACAGTGCAACTAATGAAAAACTGTTTTTT.

This chain joins TRBV7-9 and TRBJ2-5; 10 bases fit TRBD2. Per germline, CDR1 SEHNR and CDR2 FQNEAQ (reference sequence). This CDR3 has 14 amino acids. With V trimmed by 3 bases and J by 9 bases, 7 bases remained unmatched. The CDR3 region has the DNA TGTGCCAGCAGCTTTAGCGGGGGGACCGAGGCCCAGTACTTC. Amino acid sequence: CASSFSGGTEAQYF. The full variable domain, rest sourced from reference TRBV7-9 and TRBJ2-5, is DTGVSQNPRHKITKRGQNVTFRCDPISEHNRLYWYRQTLGQGPEFLTYFQNEAQLEKSRLLSDRFSAERPKGSFSTLEIQRTEQGDSAMYLCASSFSGGTEAQYFGPGTRLLVL.

For this clonotype: An end of the junction does not agree with germline; a read error may underlie this. The CDR3 loop reads CASSLGTVTDKQYF. CDR3 nucleotides: TGTGCCAGCAGTTTAGGGACGGTCACAGATAAGCAGTATTTT. The genes are TRBV12-3 or TRBV12-4 and TRBJ2-3; D unresolved. The CDR3 is 14 amino acids.